The subject of this entry is one T cell receptor (beta chain). Donors were grouped by their self-reported clinical history. The sample belongs to a study of blood T cell repertoires in COVID-19. Whole-study context: Nucleic acid was either cDNA or gDNA, and it came from T cells, B-cell-depleted T cells, or PBMCs.

In the study's own analysis: Amplified reference gene primers provided the basis for estimating nucleated cell counts. The assay was immunoSEQ multiplex PCR, and TCRdb's table has in-frame clones only and misses some. V and J calls and clone size are copied from that table; D and trimming were computed from the DNA. The sample has a few hundred thousand clones, over 75% seen once; the top ten hold about 3.4%. V lost 3 bases and J 5 bases, leaving 17 bases between the germline ends. Germline V gene sequence: CDR1 ENHRY, CDR2 SYGVKD. The CDR3 is 15 amino acids. The origin of this receptor is a woman aged 40 to 50 who had been exposed to COVID-19. Sequencing used PBMCs or T cells enriched from blood (not recorded which). This rearrangement joins TRBV10-3 to TRBJ2-7; possible D gene TRBD1, 5 bases. CDR3 amino acids: CAISDPGRAIDEQYF. The CDR3 DNA reads TGTGCCATCAGTGATCCCGGCAGGGCAATCGACGAGCAGTACTTC.